Following are 14 T cell receptor beta chains from one sample sequenced in a study of blood T cell repertoires in COVID-19. Sequencing used immunoSEQ multiplex PCR; TCRdb keeps in-frame clones, though not all of them. The sample shows more than 300,000 clones, 85% to 90% of them seen only once. The sequenced sample was peripheral blood. The source is a woman between 65 and 79 years old with COVID-19, enrolled during active disease.

The chain combines TRBV14 with TRBJ1-1; 9 positions match TRBD1. The CDR3 spans 13 residues. The junction had 4 bases not matched to a gene; V was cut back by 1 base and J by 10 bases. Per the germline V gene, CDR1 is SGHDN and CDR2 is FVKESK. In nucleotides, the CDR3 is TGTGCCAGCAGCCAAGGGACAGGGGACTCAGCTTTCTTT. This translates into CASSQGTGDSAFF.

The CDR3: CASSDGTGGRDTQYF. The CDR3 DNA reads as TGCGCCAGCAGCGATGGGACAGGGGGTAGGGATACGCAGTATTTT. The chain links TRBV4-3 to TRBJ2-3; 11 bases line up with TRBD1. Germline V gene sequence: CDR1 LGHNA, CDR2 YSLEER. Trimming at V came to 5 bases and at J to 6 bases, leaving 7 bases not matched to a gene. CDR3 size: 15 residues.

This clone was picked up one time. The chain employs TRBV13 and TRBJ1-1, with D uncertain. Germline assignment: CDR1 PRHDT and CDR2 FYEKMQ (reference sequence). V lost 6 bases and J lost 1, with 9 bases in between. The CDR3 has 13 residues. The chain's CDR3 is CASRNQENTEAFF. CDR3 sequence (DNA): TGTGCCAGCAGAAACCAGGAGAACACTGAAGCTTTCTTT. The whole variable domain, filled in from reference TRBV13 and TRBJ1-1, reads AAGVIQSPRHLIKEKRETATLKCYPIPRHDTVYWYQQGPGQDPQFLISFYEKMQSDKGSIPDRFSAQQFSDYHSELNMSSLELGDSALYFCASRNQENTEAFFGQGTRLTVV.

V and J are TRBV5-4 and TRBJ1-1; 7 bases are a match to TRBD1. Germline CDR1 SGHNT, CDR2 YYREEE (reference sequence). Trimming at V came to 4 bases and at J to 5 bases, leaving 11 bases not matched to a gene. This CDR3 spans 15 amino acids. Here the CDR3 reads CASSTLTGFGTEAFF. The CDR3 region has the DNA TGTGCCAGCAGCACCCTGACAGGGTTTGGTACTGAAGCTTTCTTT. Full variable domain (remainder filled in from reference TRBV5-4 and TRBJ1-1): ETGVTQSPTHLIKTRGQQVTLRCSSQSGHNTVSWYQQALGQGPQFIFQYYREEENGRGNFPPRFSGLQFPNYSSELNVNALELDDSALYLCASSTLTGFGTEAFFGQGTRLTVV.

V and J are TRBV5-1 and TRBJ1-5, with D perhaps TRBD1 (5 bases). Germline V gives CDR1 SGHRS, CDR2 YFSETQ. The CDR3 sequence is 14 residues long. Deletions cut 4 bases from V and 7 bases from J, with 15 bases between. Written as DNA, the CDR3 is TGCGCCAGCAGCGCTTCTTCAGGGTCGCAGCCCCAGCATTTT. Protein: CASSASSGSQPQHF.

The chain employs TRBV5-1 and TRBJ2-2; maybe TRBD2 (6 bases). The CDR3 length is 14 residues. From germline, CDR1 is SGHRS and CDR2 YFSETQ. The ends were cut back, 4 bases at V and 6 bases at J, with 13 bases in the middle. For the CDR3, the DNA is TGCGCCAGCAGCCCCGGGGGTAGCCCCGGGGAGCTGTTTTTT. Its protein product is CASSPGGSPGELFF.

This sequence joins TRBV30 and TRBJ1-1; 8 bases map to TRBD1. With V trimmed by 5 bases and J by 4 bases, 0 bases remained unmatched. Germline values: CDR1 GTSNPN, CDR2 SVGIG (reference sequence). This CDR3 region has 11 residues. This chain's CDR3 is CAWGQGTEAFF. CDR3 DNA sequence: TGTGCCTGGGGACAGGGCACTGAAGCTTTCTTT.

The CDR3, as DNA: TGTGCCAGCTCACCAGCGGGCAGAAATGAAAAACTGTTTTTT. The encoded protein is CASSPAGRNEKLFF. This sequence joins TRBV18 and TRBJ1-4; D not certain. Germline lookup yields CDR1 KGHSH and CDR2 LQKENI. Trimming removed 2 bases from V and 5 bases from J, with 9 bases in between. The CDR3 length is 14 residues. The full variable domain, its missing parts supplied by reference TRBV18 and TRBJ1-4, is NAGVMQNPRHLVRRRGQEARLRCSPMKGHSHVYWYRQLPEEGLKFMVYLQKENIIDESGMPKERFSAEFPKEGPSILRIQQVVRGDSAAYFCASSPAGRNEKLFFGSGTQLSVL.

V is TRBV7-3 and J is TRBJ2-2; TRBD1 agrees at 7 bases. This CDR3 has 14 residues. The junction had 0 bases not matched to a gene; V was cut back by 4 bases and J by 1 base. Germline V gene data show CDR1 as SGHTA and CDR2 as FQGTGA. The CDR3 sequence: CASSWDRNTGELFF. CDR3 nucleotide sequence: TGTGCCAGCAGCTGGGACAGGAACACCGGGGAGCTGTTTTTT.

The chain uses TRBV7-9 and TRBJ2-7, with D maybe TRBD2 (5 bases). Germline CDR1 and CDR2: SEHNR and FQNEAQ (reference sequence). This CDR3 has 15 amino acids. V lost 1 base and J 2 bases, leaving 12 bases between the germline ends. The CDR3 DNA reads as TGTGCCAGCAGCTTAGTGGGAGACCCTACCTACGAGCAGTACTTC. It encodes CASSLVGDPTYEQYF.

This chain connects TRBV7-2 to TRBJ1-1; D uncertain. Trimming stripped 5 bases from V and 1 base from J, with 11 bases between. CDR3 length equals 14 residues. Looked up from germline, CDR1 is SGHTA and CDR2 is FQGNSA. This chain's CDR3 is CASSARSGNTEAFF. As DNA, the CDR3 is TGTGCCAGCAGCGCGAGGTCCGGGAACACTGAAGCTTTCTTT.

This clone was seen only a few times. The V gene is TRBV4-1, the J gene TRBJ1-1; TRBD1 agrees at 7 bases. The CDR3 loop spans 15 amino acids. Germline-derived CDR1 and CDR2 are MGHRA and YSYEKL. Trimming took 3 bases from V and 4 from J; bases not matched to a gene: 8. The CDR3: CASSHRQGEATEAFF. The CDR3 nucleotides read TGCGCCAGCAGCCACCGACAGGGAGAGGCCACTGAAGCTTTCTTT.

CDR3: CASSWNRGGDTQYF. The CDR3 DNA follows: TGCGCCAGCAGTTGGAACAGGGGTGGAGATACGCAGTATTTT. The chain joins TRBV5-1 to TRBJ2-3; TRBD1 aligns across 7 bases. Germline CDR1 is SGHRS and CDR2 is YFSETQ. This CDR3 comprises 14 residues. V was clipped by 5 bases and J by 5 bases; unmatched bases: 8.

This chain's CDR3 is CASSYSQGLYGYTF. The CDR3 DNA reads TGTGCCAGCAGTTACTCGCAGGGGCTCTATGGCTACACCTTC. The chain carries TRBV6-6 and TRBJ1-2, with D possibly TRBD1 on 6 matching bases. V was shortened by 0 bases and J by 4 bases, with 9 bases between the two germline ends. The CDR3 extends over 14 amino acids. Germline loops: CDR1 MNHNY, CDR2 SVGAGI (reference sequence).